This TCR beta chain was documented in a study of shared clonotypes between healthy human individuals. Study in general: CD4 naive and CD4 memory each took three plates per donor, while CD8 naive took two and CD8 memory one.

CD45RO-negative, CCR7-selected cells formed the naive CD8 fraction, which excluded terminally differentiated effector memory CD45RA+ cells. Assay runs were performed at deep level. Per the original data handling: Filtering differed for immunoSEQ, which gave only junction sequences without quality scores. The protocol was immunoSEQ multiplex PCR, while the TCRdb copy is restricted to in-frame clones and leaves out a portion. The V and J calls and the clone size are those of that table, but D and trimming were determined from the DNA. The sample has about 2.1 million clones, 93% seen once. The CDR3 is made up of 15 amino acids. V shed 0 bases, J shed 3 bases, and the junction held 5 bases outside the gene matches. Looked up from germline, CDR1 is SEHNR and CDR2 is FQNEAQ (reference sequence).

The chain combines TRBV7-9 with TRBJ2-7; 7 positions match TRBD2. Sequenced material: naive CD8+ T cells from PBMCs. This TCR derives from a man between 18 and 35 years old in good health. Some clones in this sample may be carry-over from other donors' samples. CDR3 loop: CASSLASSGNYEQYF. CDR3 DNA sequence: TGTGCCAGCAGCTTAGCATCTAGCGGAAACTACGAGCAGTACTTC. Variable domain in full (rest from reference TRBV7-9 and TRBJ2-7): DTGVSQNPRHKITKRGQNVTFRCDPISEHNRLYWYRQTLGQGPEFLTYFQNEAQLEKSRLLSDRFSAERPKGSFSTLEIQRTEQGDSAMYLCASSLASSGNYEQYFGPGTRLTVT.